One sample yielded the 7 T cell receptor beta chains listed below, sequenced in a study of blood T cell repertoires in COVID-19. The assay was immunoSEQ multiplex PCR, and TCRdb's table has in-frame clones only and misses some. The sample shows 110,000 or so clones, approximately 87% of them seen only once. The sequenced sample was peripheral blood. The receptors come from a man aged 70-80 years who had recovered from COVID-19.

The chain is built from TRBV6-5 and TRBJ2-3; TRBD2 is a possible D gene (6 bases). V was trimmed by 6 bases and J by 6 bases, leaving 13 bases between them. This CDR3 has 13 amino acids. Looked up from germline, CDR1 is MNHEY and CDR2 is SVGAGI. CDR3 DNA sequence: TGTGCCAGCAGAAACGGAGGGATGGATACGCAGTATTTT. Translated: CASRNGGMDTQYF.

The chain joins TRBV6-5 to TRBJ2-1; possibly TRBD1 for D (6 bases). This CDR3 is 15 amino acids long. The V end lost 4 bases, the J end lost 2 bases, and 12 bases lay between the germline ends. CDR1 is MNHEY, CDR2 SVGAGI, per germline. In DNA form, the CDR3 reads TGTGCCAGCAGTTCGGACAGCCTCCCCTACAATGAGCAGTTCTTC. Translation: CASSSDSLPYNEQFF.

The genes are TRBV29-1 and TRBJ2-3; D is unclear. V was shortened by 7 bases and J by 6 bases, with 17 bases between the two germline ends. CDR1 and CDR2 (germline): SQVTM, ANQGSEA. The CDR3 runs to 13 residues. The DNA for the CDR3 is TGCAGCGGGCAACAGCCAGCCCTGGATACGCAGTATTTT. It codes for CSGQQPALDTQYF.

The rearrangement links TRBV3-1 (or the pseudogene TRBV3-2) to TRBJ1-3; no firm D call. CDR3 length equals 15 residues. Germline V gene data show CDR1 as LGHDT and CDR2 as YNNKEL (reference sequence). Trimming removed 0 bases at V and 0 bases at J, with 6 bases between. CDR3 DNA sequence: TGTGCCAGCAGCCAAGATCCCAGCTCTGGAAACACCATATATTTT. This sequence encodes CASSQDPSSGNTIYF.

This sequence joins TRBV28 and TRBJ1-2; D unresolved. The CDR3 totals 17 residues. Germline loops: CDR1 MDHEN, CDR2 SYDVKM. Trimming left V 5 bases short and J 8 bases short, with 27 bases between. The CDR3 DNA sequence: TGTGCCAGCAGTGAAGTCGAAGCCGGTACACCCGCCAGGGGCTACACCTTC. It translates to CASSEVEAGTPARGYTF.

The rearrangement uses TRBV5-5 and TRBJ1-2; TRBD1 matches at 7 bases. The CDR3 consists of 13 residues. V lost 1 base to trimming and J lost 8 bases; unmatched junction nucleotides: 5. Germline assignment: CDR1 SGHKS and CDR2 YYEKEE (reference sequence). CDR3 sequence (DNA): TGTGCCAGCAGCTTGAACAGGGGATACGGCTACACCTTC. As protein: CASSLNRGYGYTF.

The chain carries TRBV6-5 and TRBJ2-1, with 13 positions matching TRBD2. Germline CDR1 reads MNHEY; CDR2 reads SVGAGI. The V segment lost 8 bases and the J segment 4 bases; nucleotides outside the gene matches: 5. The CDR3 spans 15 residues. CDR3 coding DNA: TGTGCCAGCGTGACTAGCGGGGGGCATTACAATGAGCAGTTCTTC. This translates into CASVTSGGHYNEQFF.